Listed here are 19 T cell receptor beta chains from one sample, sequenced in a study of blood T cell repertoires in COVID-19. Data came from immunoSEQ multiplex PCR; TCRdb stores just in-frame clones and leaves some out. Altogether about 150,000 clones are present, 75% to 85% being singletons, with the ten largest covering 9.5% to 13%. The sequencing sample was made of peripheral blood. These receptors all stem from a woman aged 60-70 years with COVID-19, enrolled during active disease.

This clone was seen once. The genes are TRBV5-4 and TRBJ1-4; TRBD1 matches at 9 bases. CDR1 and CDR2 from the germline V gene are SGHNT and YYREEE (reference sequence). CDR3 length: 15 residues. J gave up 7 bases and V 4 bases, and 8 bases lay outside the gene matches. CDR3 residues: CASSPQTGGSEKLFF. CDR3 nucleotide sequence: TGTGCCAGCAGCCCTCAGACAGGGGGAAGTGAAAAACTGTTTTTT.

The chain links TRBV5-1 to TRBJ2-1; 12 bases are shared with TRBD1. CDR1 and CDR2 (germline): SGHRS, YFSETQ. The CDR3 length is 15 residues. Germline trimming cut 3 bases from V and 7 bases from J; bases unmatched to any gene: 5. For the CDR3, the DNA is TGCGCCAGCAGCTCCGGGACAGGGGGCTGGAATGAGCAGTTCTTC. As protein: CASSSGTGGWNEQFF.

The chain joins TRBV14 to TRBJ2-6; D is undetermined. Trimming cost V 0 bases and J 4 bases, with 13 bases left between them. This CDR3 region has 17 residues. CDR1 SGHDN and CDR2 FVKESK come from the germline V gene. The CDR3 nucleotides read TGTGCCAGCAGCCAAGAATGGGCAGGAACCGGGGCCAACGTCCTGACTTTC. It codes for CASSQEWAGTGANVLTF.

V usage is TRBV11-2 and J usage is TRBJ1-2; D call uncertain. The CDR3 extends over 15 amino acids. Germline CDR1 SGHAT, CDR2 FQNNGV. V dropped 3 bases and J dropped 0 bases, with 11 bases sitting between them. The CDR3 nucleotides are TGTGCCAGCAGCTTTTACAGCCGGACTAACTATGGCTACACCTTC. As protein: CASSFYSRTNYGYTF.

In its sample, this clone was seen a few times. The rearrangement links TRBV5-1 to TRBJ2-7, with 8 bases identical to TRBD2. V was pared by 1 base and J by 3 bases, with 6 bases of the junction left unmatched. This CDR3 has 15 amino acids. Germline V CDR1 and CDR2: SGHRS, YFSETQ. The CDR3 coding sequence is TGCGCCAGCAGCTTGCACGGGAGGGAAGGCTACGAGCAGTACTTC. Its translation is CASSLHGREGYEQYF.

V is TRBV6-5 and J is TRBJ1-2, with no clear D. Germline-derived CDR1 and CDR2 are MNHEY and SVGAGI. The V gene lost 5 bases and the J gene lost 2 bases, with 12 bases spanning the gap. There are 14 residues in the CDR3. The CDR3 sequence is CASSQELGNYGYTF. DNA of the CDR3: TGTGCCAGCAGTCAGGAACTAGGGAACTATGGCTACACCTTC.

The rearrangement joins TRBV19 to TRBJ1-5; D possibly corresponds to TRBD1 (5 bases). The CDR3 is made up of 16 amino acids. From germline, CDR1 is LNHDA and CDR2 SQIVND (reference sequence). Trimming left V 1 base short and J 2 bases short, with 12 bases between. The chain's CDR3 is CASSIVAREGNQPQHF. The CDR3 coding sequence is TGTGCCAGTAGTATAGTGGCCAGGGAGGGCAATCAGCCCCAGCATTTT. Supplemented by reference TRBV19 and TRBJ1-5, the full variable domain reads DGGITQSPKYLFRKEGQNVTLSCEQNLNHDAMYWYRQDPGQGLRLIYYSQIVNDFQKGDIAEGYSVSREKKESFPLTVTSAQKNPTAFYLCASSIVAREGNQPQHFGDGTRLSIL.

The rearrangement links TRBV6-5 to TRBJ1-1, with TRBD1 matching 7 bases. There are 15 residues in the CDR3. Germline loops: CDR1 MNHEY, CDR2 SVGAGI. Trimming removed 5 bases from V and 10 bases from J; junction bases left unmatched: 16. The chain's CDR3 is CASSRLMRQGQGAFF. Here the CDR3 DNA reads TGTGCCAGCAGTCGTCTCATGCGACAGGGCCAAGGAGCTTTCTTT.

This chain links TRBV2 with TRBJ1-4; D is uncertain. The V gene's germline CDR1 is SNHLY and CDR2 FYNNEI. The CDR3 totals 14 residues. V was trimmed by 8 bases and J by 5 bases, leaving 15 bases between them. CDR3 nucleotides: TGTGCCAGCTCCAACGGACGCGGGAATGAAAAACTGTTTTTT. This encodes CASSNGRGNEKLFF.

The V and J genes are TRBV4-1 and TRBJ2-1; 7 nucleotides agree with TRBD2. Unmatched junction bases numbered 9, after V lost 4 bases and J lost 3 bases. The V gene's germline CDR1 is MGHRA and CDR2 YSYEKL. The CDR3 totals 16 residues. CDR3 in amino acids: CASSPQTSQGYNEQFF. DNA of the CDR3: TGCGCCAGCAGCCCCCAGACTAGCCAAGGCTACAATGAGCAGTTCTTC.

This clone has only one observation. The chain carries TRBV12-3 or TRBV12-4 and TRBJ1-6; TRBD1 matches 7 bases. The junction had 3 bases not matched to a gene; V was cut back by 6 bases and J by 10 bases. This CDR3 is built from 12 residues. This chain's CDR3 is CASRQGRSPLHF. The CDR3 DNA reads TGTGCCAGCAGACAGGGGAGGTCACCCCTCCACTTT.

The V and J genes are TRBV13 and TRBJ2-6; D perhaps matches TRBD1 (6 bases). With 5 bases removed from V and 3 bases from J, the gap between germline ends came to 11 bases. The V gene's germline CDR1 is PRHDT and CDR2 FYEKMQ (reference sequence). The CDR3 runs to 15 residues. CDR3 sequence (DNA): TGTGCCAGCAGCACGTACAGGGTTGGGGCCAACGTCCTGACTTTC. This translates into CASSTYRVGANVLTF.

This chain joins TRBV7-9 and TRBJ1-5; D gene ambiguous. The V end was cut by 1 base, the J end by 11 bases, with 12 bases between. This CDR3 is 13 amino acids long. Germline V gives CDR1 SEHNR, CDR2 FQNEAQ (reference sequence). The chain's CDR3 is CASSLDLVSAQHF. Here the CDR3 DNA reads TGTGCCAGCAGCTTAGATCTGGTGTCAGCCCAGCATTTT.

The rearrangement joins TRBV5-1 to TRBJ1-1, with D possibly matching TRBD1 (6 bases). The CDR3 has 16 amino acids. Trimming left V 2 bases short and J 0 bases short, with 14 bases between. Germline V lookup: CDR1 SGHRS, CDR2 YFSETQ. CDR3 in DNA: TGCGCCAGCAGCTTCGTTCAGGGGAGCATGAACACTGAAGCTTTCTTT. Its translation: CASSFVQGSMNTEAFF.

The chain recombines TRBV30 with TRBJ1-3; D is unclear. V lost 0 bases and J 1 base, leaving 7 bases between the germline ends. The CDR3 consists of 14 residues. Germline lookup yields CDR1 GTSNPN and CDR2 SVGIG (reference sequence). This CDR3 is CAWSVPRSGNTIYF. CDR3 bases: TGTGCCTGGAGTGTTCCGAGGTCTGGAAACACCATATATTTT.

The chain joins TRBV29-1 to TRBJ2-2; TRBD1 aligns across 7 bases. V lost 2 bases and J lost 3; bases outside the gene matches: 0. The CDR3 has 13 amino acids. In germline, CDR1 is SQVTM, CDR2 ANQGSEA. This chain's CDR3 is CSVETGDTGELFF. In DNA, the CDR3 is TGCAGCGTTGAAACAGGGGACACCGGGGAGCTGTTTTTT.

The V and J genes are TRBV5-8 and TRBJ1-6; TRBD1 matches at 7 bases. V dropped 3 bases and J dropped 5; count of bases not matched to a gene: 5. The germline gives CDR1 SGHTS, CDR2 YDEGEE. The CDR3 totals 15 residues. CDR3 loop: CASSWGTVDNSPLHF. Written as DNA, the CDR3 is TGTGCCAGCAGCTGGGGGACAGTTGATAATTCACCCCTCCACTTT.

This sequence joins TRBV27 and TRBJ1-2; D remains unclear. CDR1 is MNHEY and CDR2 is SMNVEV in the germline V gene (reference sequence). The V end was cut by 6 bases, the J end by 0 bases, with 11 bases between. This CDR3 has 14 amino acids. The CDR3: CASRDTIPNYGYTF. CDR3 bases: TGTGCCAGCAGAGACACGATTCCTAACTATGGCTACACCTTC.

The CDR3 nucleotides read TGTGCCAGCAGCTCTTTTGCAGATACGCAGTATTTT. Its translation is CASSSFADTQYF. The chain combines TRBV7-9 with TRBJ2-3; no clear D. The ends were cut back, 4 bases at V and 4 bases at J, with 6 bases in the middle. This CDR3 has 12 amino acids. Germline V lookup: CDR1 SEHNR, CDR2 FQNEAQ (reference sequence).